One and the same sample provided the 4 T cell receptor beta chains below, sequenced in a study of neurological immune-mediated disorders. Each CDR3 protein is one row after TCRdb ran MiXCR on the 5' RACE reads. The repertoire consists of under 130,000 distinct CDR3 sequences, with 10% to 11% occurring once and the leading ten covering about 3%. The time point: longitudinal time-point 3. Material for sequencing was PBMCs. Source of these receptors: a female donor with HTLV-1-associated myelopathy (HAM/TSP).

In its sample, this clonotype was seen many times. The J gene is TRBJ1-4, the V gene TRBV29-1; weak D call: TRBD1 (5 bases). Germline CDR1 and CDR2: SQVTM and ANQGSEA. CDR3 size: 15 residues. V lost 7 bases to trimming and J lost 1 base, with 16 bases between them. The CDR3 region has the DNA TGCAGCGCTGAGGACTCGGGGGGAACTAATGAAAAACTGTTTTTT. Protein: CSAEDSGGTNEKLFF.

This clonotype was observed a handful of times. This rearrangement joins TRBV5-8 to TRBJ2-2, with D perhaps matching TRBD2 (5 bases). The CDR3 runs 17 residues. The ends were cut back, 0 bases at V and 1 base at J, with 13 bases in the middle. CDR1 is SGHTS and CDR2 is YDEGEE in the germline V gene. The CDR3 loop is CASSLAPGLRNTGELFF. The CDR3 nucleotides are TGTGCCAGCAGCTTGGCTCCAGGACTTCGGAACACCGGGGAGCTGTTTTTT. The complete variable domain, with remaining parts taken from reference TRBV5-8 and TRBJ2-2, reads EAGVTQSPTHLIKTRGQQATLRCSPISGHTSVYWYQQALGLGLQFLLWYDEGEERNRGNFPPRFSGRQFPNYSSELNVNALELEDSALYLCASSLAPGLRNTGELFFGEGSRLTVL.

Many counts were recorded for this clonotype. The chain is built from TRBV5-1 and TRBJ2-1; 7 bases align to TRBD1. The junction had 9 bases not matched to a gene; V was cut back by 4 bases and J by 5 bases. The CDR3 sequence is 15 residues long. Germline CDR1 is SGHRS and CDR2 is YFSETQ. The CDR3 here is CASSLGGSWDNEQFF. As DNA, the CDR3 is TGCGCCAGCAGCCTAGGGGGCAGTTGGGACAATGAGCAGTTCTTC.

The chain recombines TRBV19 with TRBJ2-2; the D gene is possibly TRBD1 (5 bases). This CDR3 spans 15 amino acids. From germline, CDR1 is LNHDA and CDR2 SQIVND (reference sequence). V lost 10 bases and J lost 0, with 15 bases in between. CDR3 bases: TGTGCCACCACCCCAGGGCACGCGAACACCGGGGAGCTGTTTTTT. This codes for CATTPGHANTGELFF.